Listed below are T cell receptor beta chains from one sample, sequenced in a study of patients and donors after allogeneic stem cell transplantation. TCRdb processed the RT-PCR reads anew with MiXCR; each CDR3 protein has one entry. The sample records some 880,000 distinct CDR3 sequences, 18% being singletons. Sequenced: blood, either unsorted or a sorted T cell fraction (not recorded which). The receptors were gathered from a human donor who was either an allogeneic HSCT recipient or a stem cell or donor lymphocyte infusion donor (not recorded which). It is not recorded whose cells these are; they may come from a transplant donor. The CDR3 runs from the conserved cysteine through the conserved F or W. The D gene is left open where the match is weak. A row's size may be missing; if present it is once, few, many or a size class.

J,size,V,D,DNA,CDR3
TRBJ2-7,few,TRBV10-3,NA,TGTGCCATCAGTGAGCTTGGGGGGAGCTACGAGCAGTACTTC,CAISELGGSYEQYF
TRBJ2-7,many,TRBV3-1,TRBD2,TGTGCCAGCAGCCAGGGGACTATATCCTACGAGCAGTACTTC,CASSQGTISYEQYF
TRBJ2-1,few,TRBV18,NA,TGTGCCAGCTCACCGGGGCGGCTAAAAGGAGATGAGCAGTTCTTC,CASSPGRLKGDEQFF
TRBJ1-1,NA,TRBV12-3/TRBV12-4,TRBD1,TGTGCCAGCAGTTACCAGGGGGTTACTGAAGCTTTCTTT,CASSYQGVTEAFF
TRBJ2-2,few,TRBV25-1,NA,TGTGCCAGCAGTGACCGCATCCTGAATACCGGGGAGCTGTTTTTT,CASSDRILNTGELFF
TRBJ1-5,few,TRBV30,TRBD1,TGTGCCTGGACAATACAGGGGGGCGGACAGCCCCAGCATTTT,CAWTIQGGGQPQHF
TRBJ2-1,few,TRBV3-1,NA,TGTGCCAGCAGCCAAGTTGTGGCGCACAATGAGCAGTTCTTC,CASSQVVAHNEQFF
TRBJ1-1,few,TRBV20-1,NA,TGCAGTGCTAGACTCCAGGGGCCCACTGAAGCTTTCTTT,CSARLQGPTEAFF
TRBJ2-1,NA,TRBV5-1,NA,TGCGCCAGCGGTCCAGGAGGGGGGAATGAGCAGTTCTTC,CASGPGGGNEQFF
TRBJ2-1,NA,TRBV7-2,TRBD2,TGTGCCAGCAGCCCCGGACTAGCGGAGCTCCTCAATGAGCAGTTCTTC,CASSPGLAELLNEQFF
TRBJ2-1,NA,TRBV12-3/TRBV12-4,NA,TGTGCCAGCAGGGAGAAGGCGGACGGGTCCCTGGGGGGCAATGAGCAGTTCTTC,CASREKADGSLGGNEQFF
TRBJ1-3,NA,TRBV7-2,NA,TGTGCCAGCAGCTTAAGGGCTGGAAACACCATATATTTT,CASSLRAGNTIYF
TRBJ2-3,few,TRBV6-2/TRBV6-3,TRBD2,TGTGCCAGCAGTCCGGGACTAGCGGCGCGCACAGATACGCAGTATTTT,CASSPGLAARTDTQYF
TRBJ2-5,many,TRBV12-3/TRBV12-4,TRBD2,TGTGCCAGCAACACGGGAGCTAGCGGGGGTGAGACCCAGTACTTC,CASNTGASGGETQYF